This paragraph reports one TCR beta chain. Its specificity is not known. This may be a read error, as it is one base from a much larger clone. TCRdb fed the multiplex PCR reads into MiXCR, producing one record per CDR3 protein. The sample shows 70,000 or so distinct CDR3 sequences, over 40% of them seen only once. This entry comes from a study of breast tumors, draining lymph nodes, adjacent tissues. CDR1 is SEHNR and CDR2 is FQNEAQ in the germline V gene (reference sequence). The CDR3 has 15 amino acids. Study-level points and caveats: Compared with lymph nodes, tumors were less diverse; compared with nontumor tissue, more. Compared with basal-like, luminal-like tumors shared significantly more repertoire with nontumor tissue.

Sequenced input: breast tumor tissue. The clonotype was recovered from a female donor with breast cancer. Some clones in this sample may be carry-over from other donors' samples. The chain is built from TRBV7-9 and TRBJ2-5; maybe TRBD2 (7 bases). CDR3 sequence reads: CASSFFVGGQETQHF. The CDR3 DNA reads as TGTGCCAGCAGCTTCTTTGTGGGGGGGCAAGAGACCCAGCACTTC.